This TCR beta chain was sequenced during a study of CD8+CD57+ T cells in acquired aplastic anemia. It was patients with CD8+CD57+ cell expansion by flow cytometry who were chosen for sequencing. CDR3 and TCR beta VDJ profiling relied on genomic DNA as the template. TCRdb reanalysed the reads using MiXCR and keeps one entry per CDR3 protein. The repertoire holds some 180,000 distinct CDR3 sequences, with about 50% as singletons. The ends were cut back, 4 bases at V and 0 bases at J, with 3 bases in the middle. The CDR3 runs to 12 residues. Germline V lookup: CDR1 LNHDA, CDR2 SQIVND (reference sequence).

The receptor was isolated from a human donor with aplastic anemia. The gene calls are TRBV19 and TRBJ2-5; D gene ambiguous. Material for sequencing was sorted CD4+, CD8+, or CD8+CD57+ T cells (not recorded which) from PBMCs. The CDR3 region has the DNA TGTGCCAGTAGTAGGGACCAAGAGACCCAGTACTTC. Translated, it gives CASSRDQETQYF.